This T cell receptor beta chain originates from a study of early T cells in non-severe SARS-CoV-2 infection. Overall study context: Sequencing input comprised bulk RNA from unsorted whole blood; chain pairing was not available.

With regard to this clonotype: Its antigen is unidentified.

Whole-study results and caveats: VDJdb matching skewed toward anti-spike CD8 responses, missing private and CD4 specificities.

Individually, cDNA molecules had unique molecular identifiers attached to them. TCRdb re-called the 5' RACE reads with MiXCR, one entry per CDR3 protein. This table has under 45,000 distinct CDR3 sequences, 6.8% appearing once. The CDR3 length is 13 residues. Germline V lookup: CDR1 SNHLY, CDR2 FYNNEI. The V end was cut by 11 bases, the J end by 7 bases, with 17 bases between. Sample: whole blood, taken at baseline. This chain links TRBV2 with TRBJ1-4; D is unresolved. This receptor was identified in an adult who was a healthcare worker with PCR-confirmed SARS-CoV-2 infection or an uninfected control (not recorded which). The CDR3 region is CAVETALVEKLFF. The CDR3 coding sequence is TGTGCCGTGGAGACCGCTTTAGTTGAAAAACTGTTTTTT.